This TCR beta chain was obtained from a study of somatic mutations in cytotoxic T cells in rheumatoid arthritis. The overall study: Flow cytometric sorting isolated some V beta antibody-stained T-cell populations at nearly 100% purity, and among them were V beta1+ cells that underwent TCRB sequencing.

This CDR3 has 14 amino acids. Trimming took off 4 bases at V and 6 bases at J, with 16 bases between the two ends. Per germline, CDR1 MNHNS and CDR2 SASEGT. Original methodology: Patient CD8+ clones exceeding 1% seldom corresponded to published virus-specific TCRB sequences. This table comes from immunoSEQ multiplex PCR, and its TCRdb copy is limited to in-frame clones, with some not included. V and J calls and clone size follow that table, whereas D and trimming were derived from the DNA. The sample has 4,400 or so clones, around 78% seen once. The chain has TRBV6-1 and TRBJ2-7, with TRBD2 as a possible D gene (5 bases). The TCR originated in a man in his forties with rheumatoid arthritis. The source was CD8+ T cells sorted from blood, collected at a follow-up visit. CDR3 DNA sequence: TGTGCCAGCAGTGCCGACATCGGGGTGAGCGAGCAGTACTTC. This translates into CASSADIGVSEQYF.